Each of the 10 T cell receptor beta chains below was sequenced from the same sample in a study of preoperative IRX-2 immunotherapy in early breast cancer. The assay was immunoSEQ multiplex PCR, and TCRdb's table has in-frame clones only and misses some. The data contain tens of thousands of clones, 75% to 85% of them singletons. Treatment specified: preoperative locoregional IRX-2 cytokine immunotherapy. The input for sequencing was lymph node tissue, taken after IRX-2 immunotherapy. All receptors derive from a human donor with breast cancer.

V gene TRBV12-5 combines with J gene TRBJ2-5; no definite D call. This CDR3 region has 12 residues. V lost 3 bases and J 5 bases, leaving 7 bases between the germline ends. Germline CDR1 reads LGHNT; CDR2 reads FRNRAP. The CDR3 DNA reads TGTGCTAGTGGTTTAACAGTTGAGACCCAGTACTTC. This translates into CASGLTVETQYF.

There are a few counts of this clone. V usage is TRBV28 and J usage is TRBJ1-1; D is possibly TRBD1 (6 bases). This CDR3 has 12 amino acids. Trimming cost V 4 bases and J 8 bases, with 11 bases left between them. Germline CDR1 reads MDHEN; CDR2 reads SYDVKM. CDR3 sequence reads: CASSYLQGEAFF. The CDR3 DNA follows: TGTGCCAGCAGTTACCTTCAGGGGGAAGCTTTCTTT. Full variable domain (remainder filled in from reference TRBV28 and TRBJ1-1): DVKVTQSSRYLVKRTGEKVFLECVQDMDHENMFWYRQDPGLGLRLIYFSYDVKMKEKGDIPEGYSVSREKKERFSLILESASTNQTSMYLCASSYLQGEAFFGQGTRLTVV.

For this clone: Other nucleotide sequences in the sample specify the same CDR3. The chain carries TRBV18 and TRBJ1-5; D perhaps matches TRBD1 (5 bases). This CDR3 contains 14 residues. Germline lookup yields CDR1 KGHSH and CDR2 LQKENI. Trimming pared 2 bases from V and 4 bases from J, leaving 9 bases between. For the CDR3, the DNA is TGTGCCAGCTCACCAGGGCAGGGAAATCAGCCCCAGCATTTT. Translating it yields CASSPGQGNQPQHF.

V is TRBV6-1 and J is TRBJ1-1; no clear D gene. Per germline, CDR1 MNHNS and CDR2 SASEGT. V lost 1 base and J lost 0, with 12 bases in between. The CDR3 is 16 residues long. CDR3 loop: CASSEGISRMNTEAFF. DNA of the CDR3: TGTGCCAGCAGTGAAGGGATATCAAGGATGAACACTGAAGCTTTCTTT.

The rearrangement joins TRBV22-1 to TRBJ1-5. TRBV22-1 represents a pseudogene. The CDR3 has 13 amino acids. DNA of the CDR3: TGTGCCAGCAGTATCTTTAGCAATCAGCCCCAGCATTTT. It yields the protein CASSIFSNQPQHF.

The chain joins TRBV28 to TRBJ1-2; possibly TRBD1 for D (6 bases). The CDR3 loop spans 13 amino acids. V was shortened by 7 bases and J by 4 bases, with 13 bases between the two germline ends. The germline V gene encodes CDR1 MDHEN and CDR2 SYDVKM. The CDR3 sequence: CASKSGEIYGYTF. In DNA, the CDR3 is TGTGCCAGCAAGTCAGGGGAAATCTATGGCTACACCTTC.

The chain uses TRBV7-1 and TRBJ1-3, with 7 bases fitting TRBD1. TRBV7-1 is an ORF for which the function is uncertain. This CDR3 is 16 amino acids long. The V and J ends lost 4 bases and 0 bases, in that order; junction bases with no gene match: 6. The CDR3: CASSLGGQISGNTIYF. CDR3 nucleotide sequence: TGTGCCAGCAGCTTAGGGGGACAGATCTCTGGAAACACCATATATTTT.

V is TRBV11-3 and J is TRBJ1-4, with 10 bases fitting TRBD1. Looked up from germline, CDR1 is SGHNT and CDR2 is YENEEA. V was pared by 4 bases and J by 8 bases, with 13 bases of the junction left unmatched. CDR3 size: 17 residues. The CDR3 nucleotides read TGTGCCAGCAGCTCTTATCACCGGGACAGGGGATCGGAAAAACTGTTTTTT. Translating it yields CASSSYHRDRGSEKLFF.

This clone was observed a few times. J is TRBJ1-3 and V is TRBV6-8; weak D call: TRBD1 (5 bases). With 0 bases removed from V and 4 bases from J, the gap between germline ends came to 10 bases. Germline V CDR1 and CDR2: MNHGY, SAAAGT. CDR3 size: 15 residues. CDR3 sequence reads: CASSYSSQGGNTIYF. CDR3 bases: TGTGCCAGCAGTTACTCGAGCCAGGGAGGAAACACCATATATTTT.

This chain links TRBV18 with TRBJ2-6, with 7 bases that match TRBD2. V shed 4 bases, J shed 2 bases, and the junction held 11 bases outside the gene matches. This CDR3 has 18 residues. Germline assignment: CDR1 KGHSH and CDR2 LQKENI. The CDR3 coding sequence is TGTGCCAGCTCACGAGGGAGGGAGCTGGGAACTGGGGCCAACGTCCTGACTTTC. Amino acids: CASSRGRELGTGANVLTF. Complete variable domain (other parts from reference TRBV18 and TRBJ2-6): NAGVMQNPRHLVRRRGQEARLRCSPMKGHSHVYWYRQLPEEGLKFMVYLQKENIIDESGMPKERFSAEFPKEGPSILRIQQVVRGDSAAYFCASSRGRELGTGANVLTFGAGSRLTVL.